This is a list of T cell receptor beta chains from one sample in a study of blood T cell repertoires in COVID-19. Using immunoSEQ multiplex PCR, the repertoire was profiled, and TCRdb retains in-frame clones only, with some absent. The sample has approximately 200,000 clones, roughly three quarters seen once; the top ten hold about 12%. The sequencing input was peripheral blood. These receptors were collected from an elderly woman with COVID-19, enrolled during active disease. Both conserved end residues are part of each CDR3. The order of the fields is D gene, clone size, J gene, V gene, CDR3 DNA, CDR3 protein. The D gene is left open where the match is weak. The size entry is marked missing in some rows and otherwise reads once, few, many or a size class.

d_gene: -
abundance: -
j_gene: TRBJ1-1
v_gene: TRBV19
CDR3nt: TGTGCCAGTAGTAGACAGGCCATGAACACTGAAGCTTTCTTT
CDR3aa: CASSRQAMNTEAFF

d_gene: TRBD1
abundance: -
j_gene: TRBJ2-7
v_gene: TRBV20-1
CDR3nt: TGCAGCACAGGGGGCACCTACGAGCAGTACTTC
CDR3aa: CSTGGTYEQYF

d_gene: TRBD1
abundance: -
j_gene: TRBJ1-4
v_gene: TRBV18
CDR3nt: TGTGCCAGCTCACCAACAAGCCAGGGGGCCGATAATGAAAAACTGTTTTTT
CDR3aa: CASSPTSQGADNEKLFF

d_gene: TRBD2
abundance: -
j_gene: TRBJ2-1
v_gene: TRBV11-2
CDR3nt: TGTGCCAGCAGCTTAAGTCTAGCGGGAAGCTATGAGCAGTTCTTC
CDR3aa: CASSLSLAGSYEQFF

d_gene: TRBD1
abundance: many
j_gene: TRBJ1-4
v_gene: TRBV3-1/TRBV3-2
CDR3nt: TGTGCCAGCAGCCCACTACCGGGACAGGGGGACGAAAAACTGTTTTTT
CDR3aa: CASSPLPGQGDEKLFF

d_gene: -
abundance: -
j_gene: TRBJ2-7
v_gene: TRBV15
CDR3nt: TGTGCCACCAGCAGAGATGCGGGCGCCGAGCAGTACTTC
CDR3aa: CATSRDAGAEQYF

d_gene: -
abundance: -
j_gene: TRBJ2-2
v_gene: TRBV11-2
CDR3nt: TGTGCCAGCAGCTTGGGCCCCCTTAGCACCGGGGAGCTGTTTTTT
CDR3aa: CASSLGPLSTGELFF

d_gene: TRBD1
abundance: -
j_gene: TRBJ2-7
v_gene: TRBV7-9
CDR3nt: TGTGCCAGCAGCTTTCAGAGACAGGGGGGCTCCTACGAGCAGTACTTC
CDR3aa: CASSFQRQGGSYEQYF

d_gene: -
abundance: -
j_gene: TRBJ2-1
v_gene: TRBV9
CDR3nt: TGTGCCAGCAGCTCCTTCGGGTCCTACAATGAGCAGTTCTTC
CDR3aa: CASSSFGSYNEQFF

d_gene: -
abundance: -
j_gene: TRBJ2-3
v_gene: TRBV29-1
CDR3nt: TGCAGCGTTCCTTGGACTAGCACAGATACGCAGTATTTT
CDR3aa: CSVPWTSTDTQYF

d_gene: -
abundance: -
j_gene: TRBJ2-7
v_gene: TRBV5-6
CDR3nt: TGTGCCAGCAGCTTGGACCCCAGGGGGGACTACGAGCAGTACTTC
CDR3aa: CASSLDPRGDYEQYF

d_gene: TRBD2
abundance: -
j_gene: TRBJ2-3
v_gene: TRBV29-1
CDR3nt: TGCAGCGTTGCAGGGAGGGTGACAGATACGCAGTATTTT
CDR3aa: CSVAGRVTDTQYF

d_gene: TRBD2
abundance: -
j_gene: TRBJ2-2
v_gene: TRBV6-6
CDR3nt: TGTGCCAGCAGTTGGTCTAGCGGGAGGACCGGGGAGCTGTTTTTT
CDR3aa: CASSWSSGRTGELFF

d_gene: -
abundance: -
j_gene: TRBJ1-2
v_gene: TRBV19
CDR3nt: TGTGCCAGTACCATACGGGGAGACTATGGCTACACCTTC
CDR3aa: CASTIRGDYGYTF

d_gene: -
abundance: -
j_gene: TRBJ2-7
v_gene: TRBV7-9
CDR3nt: TGTGCCAGCAGGACTCAGAGCTCCTACGAGCAGTACTTC
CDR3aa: CASRTQSSYEQYF

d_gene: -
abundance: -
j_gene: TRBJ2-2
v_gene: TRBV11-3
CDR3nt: TGTGCCAGCAGCCCGTACGGGGGGAACACCGGGGAGCTGTTTTTT
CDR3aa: CASSPYGGNTGELFF

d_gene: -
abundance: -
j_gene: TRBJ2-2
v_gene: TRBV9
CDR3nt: TGTGCCAGCAGCGGAACCTACGGCACCGGGGAGCTGTTTTTT
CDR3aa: CASSGTYGTGELFF

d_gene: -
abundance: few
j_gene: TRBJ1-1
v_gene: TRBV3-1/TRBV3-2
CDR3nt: TGTGCCAGCAGCCCTCACAGCAGTCTGAACACTGAAGCTTTCTTT
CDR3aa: CASSPHSSLNTEAFF

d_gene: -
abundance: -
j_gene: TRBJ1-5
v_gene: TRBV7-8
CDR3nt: TGTGCCAGCAGCTTAGTGGCAGGTGATAGCAATCAGCCCCAGCATTTT
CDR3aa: CASSLVAGDSNQPQHF

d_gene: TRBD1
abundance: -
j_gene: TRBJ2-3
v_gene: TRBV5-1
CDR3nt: TGCGCCAGCAGCTTTGGGTCCGGGACAGGGCTCACAGATACGCAGTATTTT
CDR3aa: CASSFGSGTGLTDTQYF

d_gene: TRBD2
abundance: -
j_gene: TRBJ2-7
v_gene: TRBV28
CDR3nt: TGTGCCAGCAGTTTATCCCTAGCGGGATACTACGAGCAGTACTTC
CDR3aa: CASSLSLAGYYEQYF

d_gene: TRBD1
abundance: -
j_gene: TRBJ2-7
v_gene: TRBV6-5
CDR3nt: TGTGCCAGCAGTTCAACTCTACAGGGGTACGAGCAGTACTTC
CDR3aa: CASSSTLQGYEQYF

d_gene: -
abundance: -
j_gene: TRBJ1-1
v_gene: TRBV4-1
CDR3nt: TGCGCCAGCAGCCAAGGCCCGATGGGGAGGGCCCGGAACACTGAAGCTTTCTTT
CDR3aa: CASSQGPMGRARNTEAFF

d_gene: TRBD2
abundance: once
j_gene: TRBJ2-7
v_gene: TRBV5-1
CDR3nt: TGCGCCAGCAGCTTGGTGAGCGGGAGTTACGAGCAGTACTTC
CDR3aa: CASSLVSGSYEQYF

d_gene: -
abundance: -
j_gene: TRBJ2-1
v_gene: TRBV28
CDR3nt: TGTGCCAGCAGTTTCTCCCCACGGGATGGGGGCGATGAGCAGTTCTTC
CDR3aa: CASSFSPRDGGDEQFF

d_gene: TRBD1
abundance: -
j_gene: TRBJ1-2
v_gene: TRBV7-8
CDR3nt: TGTGCCAGCAGCTTAGCAGGGGGCAGAGTGATAACCTATGGCTACACCTTC
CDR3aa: CASSLAGGRVITYGYTF

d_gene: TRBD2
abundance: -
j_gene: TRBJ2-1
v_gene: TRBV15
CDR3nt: TGTGCCACCAGCCCCCGGGACTGGGGGGGGGAGCAGTTCTTC
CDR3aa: CATSPRDWGGEQFF

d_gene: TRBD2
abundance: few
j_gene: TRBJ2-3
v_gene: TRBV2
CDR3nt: TGTGCCAGCATGCTAGCGGGAGCCCCAGATACGCAGTATTTT
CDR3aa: CASMLAGAPDTQYF

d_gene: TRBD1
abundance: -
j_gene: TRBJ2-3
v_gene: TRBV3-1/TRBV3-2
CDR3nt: TGTGCCAGCAGCCAAGGCAAGGACAGGGACACCACAGATACGCAGTATTTT
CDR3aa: CASSQGKDRDTTDTQYF

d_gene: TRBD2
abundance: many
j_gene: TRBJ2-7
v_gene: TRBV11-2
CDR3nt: TGTGCCAGCAGCTTTAGCCCTCTAGCGGGAGACTACGAGCAGTACTTC
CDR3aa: CASSFSPLAGDYEQYF

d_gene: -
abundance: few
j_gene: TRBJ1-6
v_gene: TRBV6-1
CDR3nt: TGTGCCAGCAGTGATCGCGGCAGTGTTTATAATTCACCCCTCCACTTT
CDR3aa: CASSDRGSVYNSPLHF

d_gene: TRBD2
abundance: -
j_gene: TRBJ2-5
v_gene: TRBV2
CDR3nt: TGTGCCAGCAGCAGGACTAGCGGCCAAGAGACCCAGTACTTC
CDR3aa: CASSRTSGQETQYF

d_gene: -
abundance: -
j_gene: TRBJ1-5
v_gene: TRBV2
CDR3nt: TGTGCCAGCAGTGACGGGGGGTACCAGCCCCAGCATTTT
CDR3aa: CASSDGGYQPQHF

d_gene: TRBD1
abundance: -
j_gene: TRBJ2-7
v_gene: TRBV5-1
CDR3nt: TGCGCCAGCAGCACTACAGGGGGCGGTGAATACGAGCAGTACTTC
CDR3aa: CASSTTGGGEYEQYF

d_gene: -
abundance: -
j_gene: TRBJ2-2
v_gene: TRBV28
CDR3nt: TGTGCCAGCAGCTTAACTTTAGGGAGCGGGGAGCTGTTTTTT
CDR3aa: CASSLTLGSGELFF

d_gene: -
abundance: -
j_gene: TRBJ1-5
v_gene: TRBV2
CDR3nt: TGTGCCAGCAGTGATTACGGGAATCAGCCCCAGCATTTT
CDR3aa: CASSDYGNQPQHF

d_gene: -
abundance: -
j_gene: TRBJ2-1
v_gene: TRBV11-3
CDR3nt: TGTGCCAGCAGCTTAGGGGCAGGGGTGAATGAGCAGTTCTTC
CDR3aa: CASSLGAGVNEQFF

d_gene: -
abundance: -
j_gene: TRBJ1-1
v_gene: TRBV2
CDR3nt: TGTGCCAGCAGTGACCCCTTCGAGAGAGCTTTCTTT
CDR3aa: CASSDPFERAFF

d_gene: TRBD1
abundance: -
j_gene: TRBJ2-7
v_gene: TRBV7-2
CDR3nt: TGTGCCAGCAGCCCGGGACAGGGGGCCTACGAGCAGTACTTC
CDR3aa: CASSPGQGAYEQYF

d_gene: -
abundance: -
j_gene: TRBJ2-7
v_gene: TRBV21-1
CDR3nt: TGTGCCAGCAGCAAAGGTATCGCTAGCGGGGGCCAGAGCTCCTACGAGCAGTACTTC
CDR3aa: CASSKGIASGGQSSYEQYF

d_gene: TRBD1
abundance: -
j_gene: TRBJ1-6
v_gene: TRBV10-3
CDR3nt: TGTGCCATCAGTGACGGACAGGGAAGTTCACCCCTCCACTTT
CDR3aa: CAISDGQGSSPLHF

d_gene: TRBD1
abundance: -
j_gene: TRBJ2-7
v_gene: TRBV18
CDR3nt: TGTGCCAGCTCACCAACAGGGGGCCTGGACGAGCAGTACTTC
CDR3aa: CASSPTGGLDEQYF

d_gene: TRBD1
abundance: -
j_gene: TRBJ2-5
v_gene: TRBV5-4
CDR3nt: TGTGCCAGCAGCGACAGGGGGGGAGAGACCCAGTACTTC
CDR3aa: CASSDRGGETQYF

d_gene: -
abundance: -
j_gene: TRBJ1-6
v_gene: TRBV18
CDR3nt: TGTGCCAGCTCACCACTAGGAGGTGATTCACCCCTCCACTTT
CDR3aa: CASSPLGGDSPLHF

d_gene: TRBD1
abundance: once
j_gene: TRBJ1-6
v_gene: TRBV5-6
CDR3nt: TGTGCCAGCAGGTCCGGGACAGGATACTCCAATTCACCCCTCCACTTT
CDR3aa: CASRSGTGYSNSPLHF

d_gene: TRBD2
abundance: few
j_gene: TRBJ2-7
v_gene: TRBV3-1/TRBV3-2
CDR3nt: TGTGCCAGCAGCCCACGCCCCGGGCTAGCGGACTACGAGCAGTACTTC
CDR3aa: CASSPRPGLADYEQYF

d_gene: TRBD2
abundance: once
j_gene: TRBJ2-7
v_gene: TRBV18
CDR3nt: TGTGCCAGCTCACCACAAGTAGGTCGCGGGAGGGCCTACGAGCAGTACTTC
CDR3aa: CASSPQVGRGRAYEQYF

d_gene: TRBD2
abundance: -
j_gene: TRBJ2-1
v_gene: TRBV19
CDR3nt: TGTGCCAGTAGTATGACGTCTAGCGGGGCCTACAATGAGCAGTTCTTC
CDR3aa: CASSMTSSGAYNEQFF

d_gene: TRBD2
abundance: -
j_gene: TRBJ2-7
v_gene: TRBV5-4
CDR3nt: TGTGCCAGCAAGCCAGAGCGGGAGGGTTACGAGCAGTACTTC
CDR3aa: CASKPEREGYEQYF

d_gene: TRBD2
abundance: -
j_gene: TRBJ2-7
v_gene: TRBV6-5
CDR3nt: TGTGCCAGCCGGGAGGGGGGGCGTAACGAGCAGTACTTC
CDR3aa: CASREGGRNEQYF